Each of the 20 T cell receptor beta chains below was sequenced from the same sample in a study of OX40 agonist ivuxolimab in advanced cancers. Using immunoSEQ multiplex PCR, the repertoire was profiled, and TCRdb retains in-frame clones only, with some absent. The data hold tens of thousands of clones, with just over 90% observed a single time. Sequenced material: CD4+ or CD8+ T cells sorted from blood, taken in a trial of the OX40 agonist ivuxolimab. These receptors were collected from an adult with an advanced solid tumor such as melanoma, head and neck, liver or kidney cancer.

The rearrangement uses TRBV5-6 and TRBJ1-1; D is unresolved. Trimming removed 0 bases at V and 2 bases at J, with 8 bases between. Germline-derived CDR1 and CDR2 are SGHDT and YYEEEE. The CDR3 has 14 residues. Here the CDR3 reads CASSLAGPNTEAFF. CDR3 nucleotides: TGTGCCAGCAGCTTGGCAGGACCAAACACTGAAGCTTTCTTT. The variable domain in full, completed from reference TRBV5-6 and TRBJ1-1, reads DAGVTQSPTHLIKTRGQQVTLRCSPKSGHDTVSWYQQALGQGPQFIFQYYEEEERQRGNFPDRFSGHQFPNYSSELNVNALLLGDSALYLCASSLAGPNTEAFFGQGTRLTVV.

This chain connects TRBV5-6 to TRBJ2-7; 11 bases match TRBD2. Germline V gene data show CDR1 as SGHDT and CDR2 as YYEEEE. Unmatched junction bases numbered 12, after V lost 4 bases and J lost 6 bases. This CDR3 has 16 amino acids. The CDR3: CASSGTTSGNLGEQYF. CDR3 bases: TGTGCCAGCAGCGGAACGACTAGCGGGAACCTAGGCGAGCAGTACTTC.

The rearrangement uses TRBV6-5 and TRBJ2-5; 9 bases match TRBD1. The closer fit of TRBJ2-7 to the DNA end suggests the J call may be wrong. The CDR3 runs 14 residues. CDR1 MNHEY and CDR2 SVGAGI come from the germline V gene. As DNA, the CDR3 is TGTGCCAGCAGTCTCACAGGGGGCACCTACGAGCAGTACTTC. It yields the protein CASSLTGGTYEQYF.

J is TRBJ1-5 and V is TRBV14; possible D gene TRBD1, 5 bases. Trimming took off 4 bases at V and 6 bases at J, with 7 bases between the two ends. CDR3 size: 12 residues. Germline assignment: CDR1 SGHDN and CDR2 FVKESK. Here the CDR3 DNA reads TGTGCCAGCAGCCTGGGGGGTCAGCCCCAGCATTTT. This codes for CASSLGGQPQHF.

The V gene is TRBV1, the J gene TRBJ2-2; TRBD2, the table's D call, was not compared with the DNA. TRBV1 counts as a pseudogene. CDR3 size: 17 residues. The CDR3 here is CTSSSSAGTRRTGELFF. The CDR3 DNA reads TGCACCAGCAGCTCCTCCGCCGGAACTAGGCGGACCGGGGAGCTGTTTTTT.

The chain uses TRBV11-2 and TRBJ1-1, with a possible D match to TRBD1 (5 bases). Germline loops: CDR1 SGHAT, CDR2 FQNNGV. The CDR3 sequence is 14 residues long. Deletions cut 5 bases from V and 2 bases from J, with 12 bases between. CDR3 region: CASSPETENTEAFF. CDR3 DNA sequence: TGTGCCAGCAGCCCAGAGACAGAAAACACTGAAGCTTTCTTT.

The chain uses TRBV5-1 and TRBJ2-7; no reliable D call. This CDR3 has 15 residues. In germline, CDR1 is SGHRS, CDR2 YFSETQ. V lost 0 bases and J lost 0, with 10 bases in between. The CDR3 nucleotides read TGCGCCAGCAGCTTGGGACTTCTTAGCTCCTACGAGCAGTACTTC. Protein: CASSLGLLSSYEQYF.

This clone was counted a single time. The V gene is TRBV4-3, the J gene TRBJ2-7, with 10 positions matching TRBD1. This CDR3 has 16 amino acids. V lost 2 bases, J lost 5 bases, and 9 bases stayed unmatched. From germline, CDR1 is LGHNA and CDR2 YSLEER. CDR3 in amino acids: CASSQLTGTGDHEQYF. In DNA form, the CDR3 reads TGCGCCAGCAGCCAACTGACCGGGACAGGGGACCACGAGCAGTACTTC.

J is TRBJ1-5 and V is TRBV7-9, with 9 nucleotides matching TRBD1. The germline V gene has CDR1 SEHNR and CDR2 FQNEAQ (reference sequence). There are 18 residues in the CDR3. Trimming at V came to 4 bases and at J to 0 bases, leaving 10 bases not matched to a gene. The chain's CDR3 is CASSSRDREVNSNQPQHF. Here the CDR3 DNA reads TGTGCCAGCAGCTCCCGGGACAGGGAAGTCAATAGCAATCAGCCCCAGCATTTT.

The chain employs TRBV4-3 and TRBJ1-5; 7 bases agree with TRBD1. Germline V gene sequence: CDR1 LGHNA, CDR2 YSLEER. V trimming: 0 bases; J trimming: 4 bases; junction bases outside the gene matches: 3. CDR3 length equals 15 residues. The CDR3 loop reads CASSQDRGRNQPQHF. DNA of the CDR3: TGCGCCAGCAGCCAAGATAGGGGGCGTAATCAGCCCCAGCATTTT.

This rearrangement joins TRBV27 to TRBJ2-1; 8 bases fit TRBD2. CDR1 is MNHEY and CDR2 is SMNVEV in the germline V gene (reference sequence). The CDR3 contains 16 residues. V lost 2 bases and J lost 2; bases outside the gene matches: 5. The CDR3 here is CASSLNPGGTYNEQFF. The CDR3 region has the DNA TGTGCCAGCAGTTTAAATCCGGGAGGGACCTACAATGAGCAGTTCTTC.

The CDR3 region is CASSFSGSGGEQFF. The DNA of the CDR3 is TGTGCCAGCAGCTTTAGCGGGAGCGGCGGTGAGCAGTTCTTC. This sequence joins TRBV7-3 and TRBJ2-1; 9 positions agree with TRBD2. Germline values: CDR1 SGHTA, CDR2 FQGTGA. The CDR3 spans 14 residues. V trimming: 3 bases; J trimming: 9 bases; junction bases outside the gene matches: 6.

This clone showed up just a few times. The gene calls are TRBV9 and TRBJ1-1; weak D call: TRBD1 (5 bases). Trimming removed 3 bases from V and 1 base from J, with 13 bases in between. This CDR3 region has 15 residues. CDR1 SGDLS and CDR2 YYNGEE come from the germline V gene. The CDR3 here is CASSAAGGGNTEAFF. The DNA for the CDR3 is TGTGCCAGCAGCGCCGCGGGGGGAGGGAACACTGAAGCTTTCTTT.

The V call is TRBV5-1, the J call TRBJ2-7; 8 bases are shared with TRBD1. The CDR3 extends over 15 amino acids. CDR1 is SGHRS and CDR2 is YFSETQ in the germline V gene. V shed 4 bases, J shed 2 bases, and the junction held 8 bases outside the gene matches. The DNA for the CDR3 is TGCGCCAGCAGCCCCCAGACAGGGGAACCCTACGAGCAGTACTTC. Encoded protein: CASSPQTGEPYEQYF. The full variable domain, with the rest looked up from reference TRBV5-1 and TRBJ2-7, is KAGVTQTPRYLIKTRGQQVTLSCSPISGHRSVSWYQQTPGQGLQFLFEYFSETQRNKGNFPGRFSGRQFSNSRSEMNVSTLELGDSALYLCASSPQTGEPYEQYFGPGTRLTVT.

The V call is TRBV14, the J call TRBJ2-1, with unresolved D. The CDR3 consists of 15 residues. Germline-derived CDR1 and CDR2 are SGHDN and FVKESK. V was shortened by 0 bases and J by 0 bases, with 6 bases between the two germline ends. CDR3 sequence reads: CASSQESSSYNEQFF. The DNA for the CDR3 is TGTGCCAGCAGCCAAGAGAGTAGCTCCTACAATGAGCAGTTCTTC.

The chain recombines TRBV7-9 with TRBJ1-1; D remains unclear. This CDR3 is 13 amino acids long. Trimming removed 7 bases from V and 1 base from J, with 10 bases in between. Germline assignment: CDR1 SEHNR and CDR2 FQNEAQ (reference sequence). CDR3 amino acids: CASTTPENTEAFF. Written as DNA, the CDR3 is TGTGCCAGCACCACTCCGGAGAACACTGAAGCTTTCTTT.

The chain employs TRBV29-1 and TRBJ2-7; 8 positions match TRBD2. CDR1 and CDR2 (germline): SQVTM, ANQGSEA. CDR3 length equals 13 residues. With 8 bases clipped from V and 6 bases from J, the junction kept 12 bases outside the gene matches. The CDR3: CSYEQEAGGEQYF. For the CDR3, the DNA is TGCAGCTACGAGCAAGAGGCGGGGGGCGAGCAGTACTTC.

The chain employs TRBV7-9 and TRBJ1-1; 9 nucleotides align to TRBD1. The CDR3 totals 16 residues. Per germline, CDR1 SEHNR and CDR2 FQNEAQ (reference sequence). V lost 5 bases to trimming and J lost 0 bases; unmatched junction nucleotides: 7. CDR3 nucleotide sequence: TGTGCCAGCAGCGCCGACAGGGGGGCTATGAACACTGAAGCTTTCTTT. This sequence encodes CASSADRGAMNTEAFF. Full variable domain (remainder filled in from reference TRBV7-9 and TRBJ1-1): DTGVSQNPRHKITKRGQNVTFRCDPISEHNRLYWYRQTLGQGPEFLTYFQNEAQLEKSRLLSDRFSAERPKGSFSTLEIQRTEQGDSAMYLCASSADRGAMNTEAFFGQGTRLTVV.

CDR3 nucleotides: TGTGCCAGCAGCGCCCCAACAGCGAACACCGGGGAGCTGTTTTTT. This translates into CASSAPTANTGELFF. The genes are TRBV9 and TRBJ2-2; D gene uncertain. V dropped 3 bases and J dropped 0 bases, with 9 bases sitting between them. The CDR3 is 15 amino acids. Germline V gene sequence: CDR1 SGDLS, CDR2 YYNGEE.

V and J are TRBV7-9 and TRBJ2-1; the D gene is possibly TRBD2 (5 bases). The germline CDR1 and CDR2 sequences are SEHNR and FQNEAQ (reference sequence). The V and J ends lost 5 bases and 9 bases respectively, with 14 bases between them. The CDR3 runs 13 residues. This CDR3 is CASSAYPGVEQFF. CDR3 DNA sequence: TGTGCCAGCAGCGCCTACCCCGGGGTTGAGCAGTTCTTC. The whole variable domain, filled in from reference TRBV7-9 and TRBJ2-1, reads DTGVSQNPRHKITKRGQNVTFRCDPISEHNRLYWYRQTLGQGPEFLTYFQNEAQLEKSRLLSDRFSAERPKGSFSTLEIQRTEQGDSAMYLCASSAYPGVEQFFGPGTRLTVL.